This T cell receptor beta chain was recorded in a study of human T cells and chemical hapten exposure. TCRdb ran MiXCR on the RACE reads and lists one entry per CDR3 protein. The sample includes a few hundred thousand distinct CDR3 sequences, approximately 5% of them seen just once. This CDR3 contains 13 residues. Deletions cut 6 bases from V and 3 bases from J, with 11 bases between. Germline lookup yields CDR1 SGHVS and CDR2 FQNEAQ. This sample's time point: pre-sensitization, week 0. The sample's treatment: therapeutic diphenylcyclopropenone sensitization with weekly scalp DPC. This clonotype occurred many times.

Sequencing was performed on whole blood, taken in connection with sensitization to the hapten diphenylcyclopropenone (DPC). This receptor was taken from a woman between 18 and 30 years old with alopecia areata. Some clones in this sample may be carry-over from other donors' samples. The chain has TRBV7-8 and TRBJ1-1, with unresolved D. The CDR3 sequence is CASSFRKDTEAFF. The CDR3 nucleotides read TGTGCCAGCAGTTTCAGAAAAGACACTGAAGCTTTCTTT.